These 32 T cell receptor beta chains share one sample of origin, sequenced in a study of control samples from healthy donors and cancer patients. TCRdb's table, derived via immunoSEQ multiplex PCR, lists solely in-frame clones and lacks some. The table lists 97,000 or so clones, about 91% of them singletons, with roughly 2.5% in the top ten. Sequencing was performed on blood. These receptors came from a woman aged 18-30 years in good health.

The J gene is TRBJ2-3, the V gene TRBV6-5, with 8 bases fitting TRBD2. V was pared by 2 bases and J by 4 bases, with 5 bases of the junction left unmatched. The CDR3 extends over 15 amino acids. Germline lookup yields CDR1 MNHEY and CDR2 SVGAGI. CDR3 protein: CASSYALAGPDTQYF. The CDR3, as DNA: TGTGCCAGCAGTTACGCCCTAGCGGGCCCAGATACGCAGTATTTT.

This clone was counted a single time. The chain recombines TRBV9 with TRBJ1-4; D unclear. The CDR3 runs to 13 residues. V lost 3 bases, J lost 3 bases, and 6 bases lay in between. Germline CDR1 and CDR2: SGDLS and YYNGEE. CDR3 nucleotide sequence: TGTGCCAGCAGCGGGGTCTCTAATGAAAAACTGTTTTTT. It codes for CASSGVSNEKLFF.

This clone was detected only once. The gene calls are TRBV14 and TRBJ2-3; TRBD2 aligns across 8 bases. From germline, CDR1 is SGHDN and CDR2 FVKESK. After removal of 1 base from V and 5 bases from J, the junction contained 11 bases not matched to a gene. The CDR3 runs to 17 residues. The CDR3 region has the DNA TGTGCCAGCAGCCAAGGTCGGGGACTAGAGGTTTTAGATACGCAGTATTTT. It specifies CASSQGRGLEVLDTQYF.

The chain carries TRBV25-1 and TRBJ1-5, with D tentatively TRBD1 (5 bases). The CDR3 contains 14 residues. Germline CDR1 is MGHDK and CDR2 is SYGVNS. Trimming cost V 6 bases and J 4 bases, with 13 bases left between them. The CDR3 sequence: CASSTLGGNQPQHF. The DNA for the CDR3 is TGTGCCAGCAGCACCCTGGGGGGAAATCAGCCCCAGCATTTT.

This rearrangement joins TRBV6-6 to TRBJ1-4, with no clear D. Germline loops: CDR1 MNHNY, CDR2 SVGAGI (reference sequence). The CDR3 has 14 amino acids. Deletions cut 11 bases from V and 0 bases from J, with 13 bases between. CDR3 in amino acids: CACQSAATNEKLFF. The CDR3 nucleotides read TGTGCCTGCCAGTCGGCTGCAACTAATGAAAAACTGTTTTTT.

The chain is built from TRBV18 and TRBJ1-5; D not certain. The CDR3 is 16 residues long. Germline loops: CDR1 KGHSH, CDR2 LQKENI. Trimming pared 2 bases from V and 2 bases from J, leaving 13 bases between. CDR3 residues: CASSPSDTGGNQPQHF. The CDR3 DNA follows: TGTGCCAGCTCACCATCCGACACCGGCGGCAATCAGCCCCAGCATTTT. The full variable domain, completed using reference TRBV18 and TRBJ1-5, is NAGVMQNPRHLVRRRGQEARLRCSPMKGHSHVYWYRQLPEEGLKFMVYLQKENIIDESGMPKERFSAEFPKEGPSILRIQQVVRGDSAAYFCASSPSDTGGNQPQHFGDGTRLSIL.

This clone showed up just once. The CDR3 DNA follows: TGCAGCGTTGGGCCGGTGGAGGACTATGGCTACACCTTC. This encodes CSVGPVEDYGYTF. This rearrangement joins TRBV29-1 to TRBJ1-2; D is undetermined. Trimming removed 4 bases from V and 3 bases from J, with 12 bases in between. Germline V gene data show CDR1 as SQVTM and CDR2 as ANQGSEA. The CDR3 spans 13 residues. Full variable domain (outside the CDR3, taken from reference TRBV29-1 and TRBJ1-2): SAVISQKPSRDICQRGTSLTIQCQVDSQVTMMFWYRQQPGQSLTLIATANQGSEATYESGFVIDKFPISRPNLTFSTLTVSNMSPEDSSIYLCSVGPVEDYGYTFGSGTRLTVV.

This chain uses TRBV29-1 with TRBJ1-1; tentative D call: TRBD1 (6 bases). The germline V gene has CDR1 SQVTM and CDR2 ANQGSEA. V shed 6 bases and J shed 4 bases, with 15 bases lying between them. This CDR3 region has 13 residues. In nucleotides, the CDR3 is TGCAGCGTAAGGGGGGTCTCGGGCACTGAAGCTTTCTTT. Amino acids: CSVRGVSGTEAFF.

This chain uses TRBV28 with TRBJ1-5; TRBD1 agrees at 8 bases. The ends lost 6 bases at V and 3 bases at J; junction bases unmatched: 7. Germline V gene data show CDR1 as MDHEN and CDR2 as SYDVKM. CDR3 size: 15 residues. CDR3 residues: CASSFGQGINQPQHF. Written as DNA, the CDR3 is TGTGCCAGCAGCTTCGGACAGGGCATCAATCAGCCCCAGCATTTT.

V gene TRBV19 combines with J gene TRBJ2-2, with 7 bases that match TRBD1. V shed 5 bases and J 5 bases; nucleotides not matched to a gene: 8. The germline V gene encodes CDR1 LNHDA and CDR2 SQIVND (reference sequence). The CDR3 loop spans 15 amino acids. The CDR3 DNA sequence: TGTGCCAGTAGTCAAACAGGGGTAGGGACCGGGGAGCTGTTTTTT. Translating it yields CASSQTGVGTGELFF.

The J gene is TRBJ1-1, the V gene TRBV6-5; weak D call: TRBD1 (5 bases). The V end lost 7 bases, the J end lost 0 bases, and 12 bases lay between the germline ends. CDR3 length equals 14 residues. CDR1 MNHEY and CDR2 SVGAGI come from the germline V gene. In DNA, the CDR3 is TGTGCCAGCACCGACAGTCACATGAACACTGAAGCTTTCTTT. Its translation: CASTDSHMNTEAFF.

The chain has TRBV11-2 and TRBJ2-4; D perhaps matches TRBD2 (6 bases). CDR1 SGHAT and CDR2 FQNNGV come from the germline V gene. The CDR3 spans 16 residues. V lost 0 bases, J lost 3 bases, and 12 bases lay in between. The CDR3 sequence: CASSLDGGTGKNIQYF. CDR3 DNA sequence: TGTGCCAGCAGCTTAGATGGCGGGACTGGCAAAAACATTCAGTACTTC.

V is TRBV3-1 (or the pseudogene TRBV3-2) and J is TRBJ1-2, with D perhaps TRBD1 (6 bases). The CDR3 contains 14 residues. V lost 1 base and J 7 bases, leaving 13 bases between the germline ends. The germline CDR1 and CDR2 sequences are LGHDT and YNNKEL (reference sequence). CDR3 DNA: TGTGCCAGCAGCCAAGCTCGGACAGTGAGTGGCTACACCTTC. Translation: CASSQARTVSGYTF.

This chain connects TRBV7-9 to TRBJ1-6; no reliable D call. Trimming stripped 0 bases from V and 8 bases from J, with 5 bases between. Germline CDR1 is SEHNR and CDR2 is FQNEAQ (reference sequence). This CDR3 has 13 residues. The CDR3 loop is CASSLASDSPLHF. CDR3 DNA: TGTGCCAGCAGCTTAGCGTCGGATTCACCCCTCCACTTT.

The chain couples TRBV30 to TRBJ1-2; D remains unclear. CDR1 is GTSNPN and CDR2 is SVGIG in the germline V gene (reference sequence). There are 13 residues in the CDR3. Trimming left V 0 bases short and J 8 bases short, with 13 bases between. CDR3 region: CAWSVGPVDGYTF. CDR3 bases: TGTGCCTGGAGTGTGGGTCCAGTGGACGGCTACACCTTC.

The chain employs TRBV3-1 (or the pseudogene TRBV3-2) and TRBJ2-1; D not certain. Trimming left V 7 bases short and J 6 bases short, with 7 bases between. The germline gives CDR1 LGHDT, CDR2 YNNKEL (reference sequence). The CDR3 runs 11 residues. In DNA, the CDR3 is TGTGCCAGCATGAGTCGCAATGAGCAGTTCTTC. Residues: CASMSRNEQFF.

The chain uses TRBV6-1 and TRBJ1-3; perhaps TRBD1 as D (6 bases). The CDR3 is made up of 16 amino acids. Germline lookup yields CDR1 MNHNS and CDR2 SASEGT. The V and J ends lost 3 bases and 2 bases respectively, with 14 bases between them. The CDR3 DNA reads TGTGCCAGCAGTGAGAGCGGGGGGCTAGCTGGAAACACCATATATTTT. Translation gives CASSESGGLAGNTIYF.

V gene TRBV19 combines with J gene TRBJ2-6, with D possibly being TRBD2 (5 bases). This CDR3 has 16 amino acids. Germline V gene sequence: CDR1 LNHDA, CDR2 SQIVND (reference sequence). The V gene lost 3 bases and the J gene lost 0 bases, with 9 bases spanning the gap. The CDR3 bases are TGTGCCAGTAGTATCGAAGACTACTCTGGGGCCAACGTCCTGACTTTC. This encodes CASSIEDYSGANVLTF.

The J gene is TRBJ2-5, the V gene TRBV5-1; D is undetermined. The ends were cut back, 2 bases at V and 1 base at J, with 6 bases in the middle. CDR3 length: 13 residues. Germline CDR1 SGHRS, CDR2 YFSETQ. CDR3 DNA: TGCGCCAGCAGCTTCCAATTCCAAGAGACCCAGTACTTC. As protein: CASSFQFQETQYF. Complete variable domain (other parts from reference TRBV5-1 and TRBJ2-5): KAGVTQTPRYLIKTRGQQVTLSCSPISGHRSVSWYQQTPGQGLQFLFEYFSETQRNKGNFPGRFSGRQFSNSRSEMNVSTLELGDSALYLCASSFQFQETQYFGPGTRLLVL.

The chain carries TRBV5-1 and TRBJ2-2; no clear D. CDR3 length: 12 residues. Trimming cost V 0 bases and J 9 bases, with 6 bases left between them. Per the germline V gene, CDR1 is SGHRS and CDR2 is YFSETQ. The CDR3 DNA reads TGCGCCAGCAGCTTGGGGGCCCGGGAGCTGTTTTTT. Translating gives CASSLGARELFF.

The V call is TRBV7-6, the J call TRBJ1-1; 8 nucleotides line up with TRBD1. Germline CDR1 SGHVS, CDR2 FNYEAQ. Losses at the gene ends were 5 bases for V and 4 bases for J; bases not matched to a gene: 18. CDR3 size: 18 residues. The CDR3: CASSEPDRAYSAGTEAFF. In DNA, the CDR3 is TGTGCCAGCAGCGAGCCGGACAGGGCCTACTCAGCGGGCACTGAAGCTTTCTTT. Full variable domain (rest looked up from reference TRBV7-6 and TRBJ1-1): GAGVSQSPRYKVTKRGQDVALRCDPISGHVSLYWYRQALGQGPEFLTYFNYEAQQDKSGLPNDRFSAERPEGSISTLTIQRTEQRDSAMYRCASSEPDRAYSAGTEAFFGQGTRLTVV.

CDR3 bases: TGCGCCAGCAGCTTGGCTACTAGCGAACCCTACAATGAGCAGTTCTTC. Translating it yields CASSLATSEPYNEQFF. V usage is TRBV5-1 and J usage is TRBJ2-1; the match to TRBD2 covers 7 bases. Germline-derived CDR1 and CDR2 are SGHRS and YFSETQ. This CDR3 has 16 residues. The junction had 5 bases not matched to a gene; V was cut back by 0 bases and J by 2 bases.

The gene calls are TRBV6-6 and TRBJ2-7; 8 bases are a match to TRBD1. Per germline, CDR1 MNHNY and CDR2 SVGAGI (reference sequence). With V trimmed by 5 bases and J by 3 bases, 9 bases remained unmatched. The CDR3 covers 15 residues. Here the CDR3 reads CASSSRDRGNYEQYF. The CDR3 DNA follows: TGTGCCAGCAGTAGTCGTGACAGGGGAAACTACGAGCAGTACTTC.

V usage is TRBV13 and J usage is TRBJ1-1, with D tentatively TRBD1 (6 bases). Trimming cost V 5 bases and J 4 bases, with 20 bases left between them. This CDR3 has 16 residues. Per germline, CDR1 PRHDT and CDR2 FYEKMQ (reference sequence). Here the CDR3 reads CASSEKFQGLGTEAFF. In DNA, the CDR3 is TGTGCCAGCAGCGAAAAATTTCAGGGGCTGGGCACTGAAGCTTTCTTT.

The genes are TRBV30 and TRBJ1-1; 9 positions match TRBD1. CDR3 length: 12 residues. The germline V gene encodes CDR1 GTSNPN and CDR2 SVGIG (reference sequence). Trimming at V came to 5 bases and at J to 5 bases, leaving 3 bases not matched to a gene. The DNA for the CDR3 is TGTGCCTGGGGACAGGGGATGACTGAAGCTTTCTTT. Translation gives CAWGQGMTEAFF.

This chain links TRBV27 with TRBJ1-1, with D possibly being TRBD1 (6 bases). Per germline, CDR1 MNHEY and CDR2 SMNVEV (reference sequence). The CDR3 has 12 amino acids. The ends were cut back, 5 bases at V and 6 bases at J, with 10 bases in the middle. DNA of the CDR3: TGTGCCAGCAGTGGGGGGCTTTCTGAAGCTTTCTTT. The encoded protein is CASSGGLSEAFF.

This clone has just one count. The chain joins TRBV19 to TRBJ1-1, with D hard to call. The V end was cut by 3 bases, the J end by 1 base, with 6 bases between. Germline assignment: CDR1 LNHDA and CDR2 SQIVND (reference sequence). The CDR3 length is 13 residues. In nucleotides, the CDR3 is TGTGCCAGTAGTATCGGCTGGAACACTGAAGCTTTCTTT. Translating it yields CASSIGWNTEAFF.

The chain recombines TRBV12-5 with TRBJ1-1; no definite D call. CDR1 and CDR2 from the germline V gene are LGHNT and FRNRAP. The CDR3 spans 14 residues. Trimming shortened V by 2 bases and J by 2 bases, and 9 bases separated the two germline ends. The chain's CDR3 is CASGLSSVNTEAFF. In DNA, the CDR3 is TGTGCTAGTGGTTTGTCGTCAGTCAACACTGAAGCTTTCTTT.

This chain connects TRBV25-1 to TRBJ2-3, with 8 bases lining up with TRBD2. Germline V gene sequence: CDR1 MGHDK, CDR2 SYGVNS. The CDR3 has 16 amino acids. The junction had 8 bases not matched to a gene; V was cut back by 6 bases and J by 0 bases. In DNA form, the CDR3 reads TGTGCCAGCAGCGCGAAACTAGCGGTTAGCACAGATACGCAGTATTTT. Its protein is CASSAKLAVSTDTQYF.

The gene calls are TRBV7-8 and TRBJ2-7; unclear D gene. CDR1 is SGHVS, CDR2 FQNEAQ, per germline. The CDR3 runs to 12 residues. Trimming shortened V by 4 bases and J by 4 bases, and 8 bases separated the two germline ends. Here the CDR3 reads CASSSRIYEQYF. The CDR3 nucleotides are TGTGCCAGCAGCTCGAGGATATACGAGCAGTACTTC.

This clone was recorded only once. CDR3 sequence reads: CASSPLTDLEQFF. The CDR3 DNA follows: TGTGCCAGTAGCCCTTTGACGGACCTTGAGCAGTTCTTC. The chain recombines TRBV19 with TRBJ2-1; no firm D call. CDR3 size: 13 residues. Trimming shortened V by 6 bases and J by 9 bases, and 15 bases separated the two germline ends. Germline loops: CDR1 LNHDA, CDR2 SQIVND (reference sequence).

This clone was recorded only once. This chain connects TRBV6-5 to TRBJ1-1, with D possibly being TRBD1 (6 bases). The germline V gene has CDR1 MNHEY and CDR2 SVGAGI. The CDR3 totals 15 residues. Between the trimmed V and J ends, which lost 5 bases and 0 bases, there was a span of 13 bases. The CDR3 loop is CASSTGPKMNTEAFF. The CDR3 DNA reads TGTGCCAGCAGTACAGGGCCCAAGATGAACACTGAAGCTTTCTTT.